This paragraph reports one T cell receptor (beta chain). Generated by immunoSEQ multiplex PCR, the TCRdb table keeps only in-frame clones and is missing some. The table includes roughly 20,000 clones, approximately 40% detected once. The data were taken from a study of graft-versus-host responses after intestinal transplantation. Responders (about 200,000, CFSE-labeled) were co-plated with about 200,000 irradiated, violet-dye-labeled stimulators. The origin of this receptor is a human patient who was an organ donor for intestinal transplantation. Sequenced material: alloreactive CD8+ T cells from a mixed lymphocyte reaction culture, taken before transplantation. Subset given: CFSE-low proliferating T cells sorted from roughly six-day pre-transplant mixed lymphocyte reaction (GvH or HvG direction).

CDR3 region: CASSVGGAFYEQYF. CDR3 in DNA: TGTGCCAGCAGCGTAGGTGGCGCCTTTTACGAGCAGTACTTC. The chain couples TRBV9 to TRBJ2-7; D is unclear. V lost 0 bases and J 4 bases, leaving 11 bases between the germline ends. The CDR3 has 14 amino acids. Looked up from germline, CDR1 is SGDLS and CDR2 is YYNGEE.